This TCR beta chain comes out of a study of blood T cell repertoires in COVID-19. Study information: The cDNA or gDNA used as material had been derived from T cells, B-cell-depleted T cells, or PBMCs.

Germline V gene data show CDR1 as SGDLS and CDR2 as YYNGEE. V gave up 5 bases and J gave up 5 bases; unmatched junction bases: 11. The CDR3 totals 15 residues. The method was immunoSEQ multiplex PCR; TCRdb's version includes in-frame clones alone and lacks a portion of them. The table includes around 270,000 clones, 75% to 90% detected once. Cohorts were determined from participant-reported clinical history. The TCR originated in a woman under 40 who had recovered from COVID-19. The sequenced sample was PBMCs or T cells enriched from blood (not recorded which). The chain carries TRBV9 and TRBJ1-2, with 8 bases identical to TRBD1. CDR3 loop: CASSEGQGALYGYTF. Here the CDR3 DNA reads TGTGCCAGCAGTGAAGGGCAGGGGGCTTTATATGGCTACACCTTC.